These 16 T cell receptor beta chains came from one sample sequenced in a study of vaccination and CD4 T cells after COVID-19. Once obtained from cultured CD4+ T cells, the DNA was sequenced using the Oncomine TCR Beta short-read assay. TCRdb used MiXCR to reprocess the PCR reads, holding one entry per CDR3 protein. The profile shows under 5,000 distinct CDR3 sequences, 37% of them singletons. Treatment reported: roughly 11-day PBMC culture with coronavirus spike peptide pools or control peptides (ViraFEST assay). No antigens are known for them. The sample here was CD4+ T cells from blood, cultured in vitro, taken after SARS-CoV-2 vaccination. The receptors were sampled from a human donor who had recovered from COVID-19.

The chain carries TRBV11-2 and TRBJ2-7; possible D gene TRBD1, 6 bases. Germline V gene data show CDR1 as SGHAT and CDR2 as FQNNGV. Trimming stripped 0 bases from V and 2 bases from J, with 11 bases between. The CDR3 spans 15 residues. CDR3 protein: CASSLEGAGTYEQYF. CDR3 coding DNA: TGTGCCAGCAGCTTAGAGGGGGCCGGGACCTACGAGCAGTACTTC. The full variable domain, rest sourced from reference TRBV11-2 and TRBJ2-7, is EAGVAQSPRYKIIEKRQSVAFWCNPISGHATLYWYQQILGQGPKLLIQFQNNGVVDDSQLPKDRFSAERLKGVDSTLKIQPAKLEDSAVYLCASSLEGAGTYEQYFGPGTRLTVT.

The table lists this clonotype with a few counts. The CDR3 DNA is TGTGCCAGCAGTGAACAGCTACCATCCTACGAGCAGTACTTC. As protein: CASSEQLPSYEQYF. This chain links TRBV6-1 with TRBJ2-7; D is unclear. The CDR3 totals 14 residues. Germline values: CDR1 MNHNS, CDR2 SASEGT. V lost 2 bases, J lost 1 base, and 9 bases lay in between.

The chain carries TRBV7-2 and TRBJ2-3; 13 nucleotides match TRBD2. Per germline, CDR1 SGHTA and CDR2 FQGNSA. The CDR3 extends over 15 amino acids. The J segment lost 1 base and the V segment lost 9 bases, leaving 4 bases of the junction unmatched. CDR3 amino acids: CASTSGRARTDTQYF. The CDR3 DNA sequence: TGTGCCAGTACTAGCGGGAGGGCCCGCACAGATACGCAGTATTTT. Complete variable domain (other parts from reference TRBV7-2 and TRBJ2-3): GAGVSQSPSNKVTEKGKDVELRCDPISGHTALYWYRQSLGQGLEFLIYFQGNSAPDKSGLPSDRFSAERTGGSVSTLTIQRTQQEDSAVYLCASTSGRARTDTQYFGPGTRLTVL.

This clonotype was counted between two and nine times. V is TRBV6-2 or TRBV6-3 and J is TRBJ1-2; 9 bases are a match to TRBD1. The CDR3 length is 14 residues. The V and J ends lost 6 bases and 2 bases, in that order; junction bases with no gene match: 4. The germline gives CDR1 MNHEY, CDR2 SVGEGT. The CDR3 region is CASRGTGRNYGYTF. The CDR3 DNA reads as TGTGCCAGCAGGGGGACAGGGAGGAACTATGGCTACACCTTC.

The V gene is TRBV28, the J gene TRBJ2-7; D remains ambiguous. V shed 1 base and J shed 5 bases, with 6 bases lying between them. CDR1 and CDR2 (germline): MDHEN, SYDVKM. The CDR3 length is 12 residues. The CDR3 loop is CASSLSRNEQYF. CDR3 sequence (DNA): TGTGCCAGCAGTTTATCCAGGAACGAGCAGTACTTC. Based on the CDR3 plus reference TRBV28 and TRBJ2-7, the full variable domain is DVKVTQSSRYLVKRTGEKVFLECVQDMDHENMFWYRQDPGLGLRLIYFSYDVKMKEKGDIPEGYSVSREKKERFSLILESASTNQTSMYLCASSLSRNEQYFGPGTRLTVT.

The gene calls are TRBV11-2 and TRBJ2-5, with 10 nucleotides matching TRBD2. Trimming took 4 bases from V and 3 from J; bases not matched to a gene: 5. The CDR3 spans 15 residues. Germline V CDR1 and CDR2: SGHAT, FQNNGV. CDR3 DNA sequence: TGTGCCAGCAGCTCCCAAGCGGGGGGGAAAGAGACCCAGTACTTC. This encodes CASSSQAGGKETQYF.

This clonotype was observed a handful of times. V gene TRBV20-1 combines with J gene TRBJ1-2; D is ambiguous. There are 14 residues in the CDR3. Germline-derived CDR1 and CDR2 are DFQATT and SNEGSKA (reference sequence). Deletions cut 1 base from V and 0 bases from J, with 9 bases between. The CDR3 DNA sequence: TGCAGTGCTAGAGGTGGCGGGACTAACTATGGCTACACCTTC. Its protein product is CSARGGGTNYGYTF.

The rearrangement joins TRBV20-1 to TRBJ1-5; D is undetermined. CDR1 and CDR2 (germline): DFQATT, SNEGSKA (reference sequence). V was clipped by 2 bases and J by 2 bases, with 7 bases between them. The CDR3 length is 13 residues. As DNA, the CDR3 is TGCAGTGCTAGACCGGCGGGCAATCAGCCCCAGCATTTT. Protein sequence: CSARPAGNQPQHF.

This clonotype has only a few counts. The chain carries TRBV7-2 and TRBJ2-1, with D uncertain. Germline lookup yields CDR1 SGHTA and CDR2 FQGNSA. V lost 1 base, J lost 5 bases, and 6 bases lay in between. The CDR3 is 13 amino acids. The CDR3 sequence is CASSLVGNNEQFF. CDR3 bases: TGTGCCAGCAGCTTAGTGGGTAACAATGAGCAGTTCTTC. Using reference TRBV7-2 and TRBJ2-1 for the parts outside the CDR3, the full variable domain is GAGVSQSPSNKVTEKGKDVELRCDPISGHTALYWYRQSLGQGLEFLIYFQGNSAPDKSGLPSDRFSAERTGGSVSTLTIQRTQQEDSAVYLCASSLVGNNEQFFGPGTRLTVL.

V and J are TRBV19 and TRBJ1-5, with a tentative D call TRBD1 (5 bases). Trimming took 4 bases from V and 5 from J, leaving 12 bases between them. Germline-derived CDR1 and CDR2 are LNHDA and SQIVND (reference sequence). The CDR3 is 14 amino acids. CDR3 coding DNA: TGTGCCAGTAGTACCTCCGGGGGAGATCAGCCCCAGCATTTT. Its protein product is CASSTSGGDQPQHF. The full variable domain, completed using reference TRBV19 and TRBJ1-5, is DGGITQSPKYLFRKEGQNVTLSCEQNLNHDAMYWYRQDPGQGLRLIYYSQIVNDFQKGDIAEGYSVSREKKESFPLTVTSAQKNPTAFYLCASSTSGGDQPQHFGDGTRLSIL.

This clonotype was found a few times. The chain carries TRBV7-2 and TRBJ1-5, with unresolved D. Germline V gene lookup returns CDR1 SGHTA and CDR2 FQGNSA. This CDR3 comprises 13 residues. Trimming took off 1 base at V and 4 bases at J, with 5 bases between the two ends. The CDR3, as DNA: TGTGCCAGCAGCTTAGTGCAGAATCAGCCCCAGCATTTT. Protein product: CASSLVQNQPQHF.

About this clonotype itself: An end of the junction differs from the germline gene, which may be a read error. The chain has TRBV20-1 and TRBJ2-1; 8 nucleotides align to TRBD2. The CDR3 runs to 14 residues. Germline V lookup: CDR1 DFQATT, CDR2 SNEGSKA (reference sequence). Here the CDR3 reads CRAQKGAGGYEQFF. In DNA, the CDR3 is TGCCGTGCCCAAAAAGGGGCGGGGGGCTATGAGCAGTTCTTC.

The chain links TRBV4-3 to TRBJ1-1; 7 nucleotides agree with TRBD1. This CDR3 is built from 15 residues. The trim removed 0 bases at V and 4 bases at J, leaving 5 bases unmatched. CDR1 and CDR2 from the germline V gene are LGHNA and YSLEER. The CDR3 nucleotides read TGCGCCAGCAGCCAAGAAGGGACAGCCACCACTGAAGCTTTCTTT. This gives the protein CASSQEGTATTEAFF.

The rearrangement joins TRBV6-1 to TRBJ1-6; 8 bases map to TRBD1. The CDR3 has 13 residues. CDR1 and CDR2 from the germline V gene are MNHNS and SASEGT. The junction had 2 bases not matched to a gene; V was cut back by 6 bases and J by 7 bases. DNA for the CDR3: TGTGCCAGCAGGGACAGGGAAAATTCACCCCTCCACTTT. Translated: CASRDRENSPLHF.

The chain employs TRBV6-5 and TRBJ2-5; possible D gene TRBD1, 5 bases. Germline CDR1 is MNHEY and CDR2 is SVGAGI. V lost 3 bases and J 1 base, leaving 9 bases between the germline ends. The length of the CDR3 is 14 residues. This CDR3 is CASSYSTGQETQYF. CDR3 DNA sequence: TGTGCCAGCAGTTATTCAACAGGCCAAGAGACCCAGTACTTC.

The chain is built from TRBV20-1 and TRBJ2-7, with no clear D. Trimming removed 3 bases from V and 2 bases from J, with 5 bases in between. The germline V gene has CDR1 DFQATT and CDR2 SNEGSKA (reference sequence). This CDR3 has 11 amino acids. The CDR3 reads CSASTTYEQYF. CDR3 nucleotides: TGCAGTGCTAGTACTACCTACGAGCAGTACTTC.